Below, 23 T cell receptor beta chains from the same sample are listed, as sequenced in a study of cytomegalovirus exposure and HLA in healthy donors. 13 Jbeta primers and 60 Vbeta primers were used for the PCR. Produced via immunoSEQ multiplex PCR; TCRdb's table is partial and in-frame only. The table has approximately 130,000 clones, 85% to 90% seen once. Specimen: PBMCs. Receptor source: a woman aged 30 to 39 in good health and CMV-seronegative.

The chain joins TRBV2 to TRBJ1-2; D is perhaps TRBD1 (5 bases). The V end was cut by 6 bases, the J end by 0 bases, with 14 bases between. CDR1 SNHLY and CDR2 FYNNEI come from the germline V gene. This CDR3 is 15 amino acids long. CDR3 loop: CASRATGYPNYGYTF. In DNA, the CDR3 is TGTGCCAGCAGAGCTACAGGCTACCCTAACTATGGCTACACCTTC.

This chain connects TRBV9 to TRBJ1-3, with 7 bases matching TRBD1. Germline V CDR1 and CDR2: SGDLS, YYNGEE. The CDR3 has 17 residues. J was trimmed by 0 bases and V by 2 bases; bases with no gene match: 8. The chain's CDR3 is CASSVEGGGLSGNTIYF. The CDR3 nucleotides read TGTGCCAGCAGCGTCGAAGGAGGGGGCCTCTCTGGAAACACCATATATTTT.

The rearrangement uses TRBV28 and TRBJ1-5; D perhaps matches TRBD1 (6 bases). Trimming took 4 bases from V and 2 from J, leaving 21 bases between them. CDR3 length equals 18 residues. The germline CDR1 and CDR2 sequences are MDHEN and SYDVKM. The CDR3: CASSSSAGVWLGNQPQHF. CDR3 nucleotide sequence: TGTGCCAGCAGTTCCTCGGCAGGGGTCTGGCTTGGCAATCAGCCCCAGCATTTT.

This sequence joins TRBV7-9 and TRBJ1-3; D uncertain. The length of the CDR3 is 15 residues. The germline gives CDR1 SEHNR, CDR2 FQNEAQ (reference sequence). Trimming cost V 1 base and J 6 bases, with 13 bases left between them. The DNA for the CDR3 is TGTGCCAGCAGCTTAGGTCATGACAAAGTAAACACCATATATTTT. This gives the protein CASSLGHDKVNTIYF.

The chain recombines TRBV18 with TRBJ1-2; D not resolved. The CDR3 totals 15 residues. The V end lost 0 bases, the J end lost 0 bases, and 8 bases lay between the germline ends. The germline gives CDR1 KGHSH, CDR2 LQKENI. The CDR3 spells CASSPPHSPNYGYTF. The CDR3 DNA is TGTGCCAGCTCACCACCGCACAGCCCTAACTATGGCTACACCTTC.

V gene TRBV11-2 combines with J gene TRBJ2-3, with 8 bases fitting TRBD2. The CDR3 runs to 15 residues. CDR1 SGHAT and CDR2 FQNNGV come from the germline V gene. The V gene end was trimmed by 3 bases and the J gene end by 6 bases; junction bases not matched to a gene: 8. The CDR3 DNA follows: TGTGCCAGCAGCTTTCTTACGGGAGGGCCGGATACGCAGTATTTT. It translates to CASSFLTGGPDTQYF. Combining the CDR3 with reference TRBV11-2 and TRBJ2-3 gives the whole variable domain EAGVAQSPRYKIIEKRQSVAFWCNPISGHATLYWYQQILGQGPKLLIQFQNNGVVDDSQLPKDRFSAERLKGVDSTLKIQPAKLEDSAVYLCASSFLTGGPDTQYFGPGTRLTVL.

The chain joins TRBV10-3 to TRBJ2-7, with 11 bases identical to TRBD2. Germline CDR1 ENHRY, CDR2 SYGVKD. The CDR3 contains 13 residues. Trimming removed 8 bases from V and 7 bases from J; junction bases left unmatched: 7. The CDR3 DNA reads as TGTGCCATCCGACTAGCGGGAAAGGGAGAGCAGTACTTC. This codes for CAIRLAGKGEQYF.

This CDR3 reads CASSLTGTIQETQYF. In DNA form, the CDR3 reads TGTGCCAGCAGCTTAACTGGGACTATCCAAGAGACCCAGTACTTC. The chain links TRBV7-3 to TRBJ2-5, with 7 bases aligning to TRBD2. The CDR3 is 15 amino acids. V dropped 0 bases and J dropped 1; count of bases not matched to a gene: 2. CDR1 SGHTA and CDR2 FQGTGA come from the germline V gene.

This clone was recorded once. V and J are TRBV11-2 and TRBJ2-7, with TRBD1 as a possible D gene (6 bases). Trimming cost V 5 bases and J 2 bases, with 19 bases left between them. Germline values: CDR1 SGHAT, CDR2 FQNNGV. This CDR3 contains 16 residues. The CDR3 sequence is CASSLLTGLRTYEQYF. CDR3 DNA: TGTGCCAGCAGCCTCCTGACAGGCCTTAGGACCTACGAGCAGTACTTC.

This clone was counted only a few times. The genes are TRBV2 and TRBJ1-1; tentatively, D is TRBD1 (5 bases). The CDR3 has 13 amino acids. Germline CDR1 reads SNHLY; CDR2 reads FYNNEI. V lost 7 bases to trimming and J lost 1 base, with 10 bases between them. The CDR3 here is CASTDRWNTEAFF. The CDR3 DNA sequence: TGTGCCAGCACCGACAGATGGAACACTGAAGCTTTCTTT.

The CDR3: CSVEAPAGVNTEAFF. CDR3 DNA sequence: TGCAGCGTTGAAGCCCCAGCAGGGGTGAACACTGAAGCTTTCTTT. V gene TRBV29-1 combines with J gene TRBJ1-1; possibly TRBD1 for D (6 bases). From germline, CDR1 is SQVTM and CDR2 ANQGSEA. Trimming left V 1 base short and J 0 bases short, with 12 bases between. There are 15 residues in the CDR3.

This chain connects TRBV28 to TRBJ2-7; a weak D match, TRBD2 (6 bases). V was shortened by 6 bases and J by 5 bases, with 14 bases between the two germline ends. Germline CDR1 reads MDHEN; CDR2 reads SYDVKM. This CDR3 has 13 amino acids. The CDR3 reads CASSAGSVDEQYF. DNA of the CDR3: TGTGCCAGCAGCGCGGGGAGTGTCGACGAGCAGTACTTC.

The chain is built from TRBV7-2 and TRBJ1-1; possible D gene TRBD1, 5 bases. The CDR3 sequence is 15 residues long. The V end lost 7 bases, the J end lost 2 bases, and 17 bases lay between the germline ends. Germline-derived CDR1 and CDR2 are SGHTA and FQGNSA. Written as DNA, the CDR3 is TGTGCCAGCAACTACTCCCCAGGGCACAACACTGAAGCTTTCTTT. This translates into CASNYSPGHNTEAFF.

The chain recombines TRBV6-6 with TRBJ1-5, with 9 bases matching TRBD1. The CDR3 consists of 13 residues. The germline CDR1 and CDR2 sequences are MNHNY and SVGAGI (reference sequence). The V gene end was trimmed by 9 bases and the J gene end by 9 bases; junction bases not matched to a gene: 9. The CDR3 region is CASSRQGVRPQHF. CDR3 nucleotide sequence: TGTGCCAGTTCCCGACAGGGGGTAAGGCCCCAGCATTTT.

This clone was seen just once. The V call is TRBV4-1, the J call TRBJ1-2; unclear D gene. V lost 0 bases, J lost 1 base, and 12 bases lay in between. Germline V gives CDR1 MGHRA, CDR2 YSYEKL. This CDR3 is built from 16 residues. The CDR3 reads CASSQDGGRNNYGYTF. The CDR3 bases are TGCGCCAGCAGCCAAGATGGAGGGCGAAATAACTATGGCTACACCTTC.

This clone was seen only once. The gene calls are TRBV29-1 and TRBJ1-5; D is unclear. Germline assignment: CDR1 SQVTM and CDR2 ANQGSEA. With 4 bases removed from V and 3 bases from J, the gap between germline ends came to 10 bases. This CDR3 comprises 13 residues. The CDR3 DNA reads as TGCAGCGTTGGAGGGCAGCTCAATCAGCCCCAGCATTTT. The encoded protein is CSVGGQLNQPQHF.

The rearrangement links TRBV7-9 to TRBJ2-1; the match to TRBD2 covers 13 bases. CDR3 length equals 19 residues. The germline V gene has CDR1 SEHNR and CDR2 FQNEAQ (reference sequence). V was pared by 4 bases and J by 7 bases, with 16 bases of the junction left unmatched. The CDR3 nucleotides read TGTGCCAGCAGCTCCCGCTGGACTAGCGGGAGATGGAGGTCGAATGAGCAGTTCTTC. It encodes CASSSRWTSGRWRSNEQFF. The whole variable domain, remainder taken from reference TRBV7-9 and TRBJ2-1, is DTGVSQNPRHKITKRGQNVTFRCDPISEHNRLYWYRQTLGQGPEFLTYFQNEAQLEKSRLLSDRFSAERPKGSFSTLEIQRTEQGDSAMYLCASSSRWTSGRWRSNEQFFGPGTRLTVL.

V gene TRBV7-9 combines with J gene TRBJ2-7; D is possibly TRBD1 (5 bases). V lost 5 bases to trimming and J lost 5 bases, with 13 bases between them. CDR1 and CDR2 (germline): SEHNR, FQNEAQ (reference sequence). This CDR3 contains 13 residues. Here the CDR3 DNA reads TGTGCCAGCAGCGCCCGACAGCCCCACGAGCAGTACTTC. Protein sequence: CASSARQPHEQYF.

The V gene is TRBV7-2, the J gene TRBJ2-7; TRBD2 aligns across 9 bases. Germline values: CDR1 SGHTA, CDR2 FQGNSA. V trimming: 4 bases; J trimming: 7 bases; junction bases outside the gene matches: 20. This CDR3 has 18 residues. CDR3 bases: TGTGCCAGCAGCTCCACATCTGCGGGGGGGACCCACGTTTGGGAGCAGTACTTC. Residues: CASSSTSAGGTHVWEQYF.

The V and J genes are TRBV28 and TRBJ2-5, with 10 bases matching TRBD1. Germline V gene data show CDR1 as MDHEN and CDR2 as SYDVKM. The CDR3 runs 15 residues. V lost 5 bases, J lost 5 bases, and 8 bases stayed unmatched. Written as DNA, the CDR3 is TGTGCCAGCAGTACCCGGACAGGGGGGCGCGAGACCCAGTACTTC. This gives the protein CASSTRTGGRETQYF.

This clone was seen just once. The chain employs TRBV5-4 and TRBJ2-5; TRBD1 matches 10 bases. The germline V gene encodes CDR1 SGHNT and CDR2 YYREEE (reference sequence). Losses at the gene ends were 0 bases for V and 5 bases for J; bases not matched to a gene: 1. This CDR3 has 14 residues. CDR3 in amino acids: CASSLGQGAETQYF. In DNA form, the CDR3 reads TGTGCCAGCAGCTTGGGACAGGGGGCCGAGACCCAGTACTTC.

This sequence joins TRBV19 and TRBJ1-2; TRBD1 aligns across 8 bases. The V gene's germline CDR1 is LNHDA and CDR2 SQIVND (reference sequence). V was clipped by 3 bases and J by 2 bases; unmatched bases: 8. The CDR3 extends over 16 amino acids. This CDR3 reads CASSISPRGLNYGYTF. CDR3 in DNA: TGTGCCAGTAGTATCTCGCCCAGGGGGCTCAACTATGGCTACACCTTC.

The chain uses TRBV6-1 and TRBJ2-7; TRBD2 matches 12 bases. The CDR3 spans 14 residues. Germline lookup yields CDR1 MNHNS and CDR2 SASEGT. Trimming cost V 7 bases and J 2 bases; bases outside gene matches: 3. The DNA of the CDR3 is TGTGCCAGCAAACTAGCGGGGGGAACCTACGAGCAGTACTTC. This encodes CASKLAGGTYEQYF.